What follows is one T cell receptor (beta chain) and its context. One entry per CDR3 protein, called by TCRdb with MiXCR from the 5' RACE reads. This sample has around 52,000 distinct CDR3 sequences; 25% to 30% occur once, and the top ten carry about 3%. The germline gives CDR1 SGHKS, CDR2 YYEKEE (reference sequence). J was trimmed by 2 bases and V by 4 bases; bases with no gene match: 9. The CDR3 spans 15 residues. Material for sequencing was tumor-infiltrating memory CD4+ T cells sorted from the breast tumor. This sample's subset: memory CD4+ T cells, CD4+CD45RO+CD25-. The TCR comes from a female donor with breast cancer. The chain joins TRBV5-5 to TRBJ2-7; 7 bases line up with TRBD1. The CDR3: CASSLTGFGTYEQYF. CDR3 nucleotides: TGTGCCAGCAGCCTGACAGGGTTTGGGACCTACGAGCAGTACTTC.